What follows are 12 T cell receptor beta chains derived from one specimen sequenced in a study of T cell responses to AZD1222 COVID-19 vaccine (dated by TCRdb to about 2021). Library preparation employed the immunoSEQ multiplex PCR assay. What TCRdb holds here is the immuneACCESS table cut down to in-frame rearrangements. Part of the clones is not present; checked against another copy, under half of the missing clones reflect an unresolved V gene, and the others are unexplained. This sample is represented by approximately 150,000 clones; about 90% of them were singletons. 9.3% of the sample is taken by the ten largest. The time point label, read with the paper, signifies: about 28 days (+/-7) after the second vaccine dose. The input for sequencing was peripheral blood, taken 28 days after the second AZD1222 dose. The receptors were sampled from an adult who received the AZD1222 COVID-19 vaccine.

This chain joins TRBV4-1 and TRBJ1-2; TRBD1 might be the D (5 bases). V gave up 0 bases and J gave up 6 bases, with 17 bases separating them. CDR1 is MGHRA, CDR2 YSYEKL, per germline. The CDR3 is 16 residues long. This CDR3 is CASSQDRFGGSHGYTF. The CDR3 bases are TGCGCCAGCAGCCAAGATCGATTCGGGGGTTCGCATGGCTACACCTTC.

V usage is TRBV7-2 and J usage is TRBJ2-2; tentative D call: TRBD2 (5 bases). Trimming stripped 5 bases from V and 8 bases from J, with 12 bases between. CDR3 size: 13 residues. Germline CDR1 and CDR2: SGHTA and FQGNSA. CDR3 loop: CASSPLGEGELFF. CDR3 nucleotide sequence: TGTGCCAGCAGCCCCCTGGGAGAGGGGGAGCTGTTTTTT.

V gene TRBV19 combines with J gene TRBJ1-1; D is unresolved. CDR1 and CDR2 (germline): LNHDA, SQIVND (reference sequence). CDR3 length equals 13 residues. Trimming took off 5 bases at V and 4 bases at J, with 11 bases between the two ends. The CDR3: CASSAGVGTEAFF. CDR3 sequence (DNA): TGTGCCAGTAGTGCCGGTGTGGGCACTGAAGCTTTCTTT.

The chain is built from TRBV6-2 or TRBV6-3 and TRBJ2-3; D might be TRBD2 (6 bases). Trimming stripped 2 bases from V and 0 bases from J, with 6 bases between. Per germline, CDR1 MNHEY and CDR2 SVGEGT. This CDR3 has 14 amino acids. CDR3 sequence: CASSYSGSTDTQYF. CDR3 sequence (DNA): TGTGCCAGCAGTTACAGCGGGAGCACAGATACGCAGTATTTT.

The chain carries TRBV18 and TRBJ1-5; the match to TRBD1 covers 7 bases. V was pared by 0 bases and J by 4 bases, with 3 bases of the junction left unmatched. CDR3 length: 15 residues. Germline values: CDR1 KGHSH, CDR2 LQKENI. The CDR3 DNA reads as TGTGCCAGCTCACCACCGGGCAGGGGGAATCAGCCCCAGCATTTT. This translates into CASSPPGRGNQPQHF.

The chain combines TRBV10-1 with TRBJ2-7; 7 bases fit TRBD1. V dropped 4 bases and J dropped 2; count of bases not matched to a gene: 5. Per the germline V gene, CDR1 is WNHNN and CDR2 is SYGVQD (reference sequence). This CDR3 region has 14 residues. CDR3 in amino acids: CASSGRQGTYEQYV. In DNA, the CDR3 is TGCGCCAGCAGTGGCCGACAGGGAACCTACGAGCAGTACGTC.

This clone appeared a single time. This chain links TRBV27 with TRBJ1-6; no clear D. This CDR3 region has 14 residues. CDR1 is MNHEY and CDR2 is SMNVEV in the germline V gene (reference sequence). With 3 bases removed from V and 7 bases from J, the gap between germline ends came to 10 bases. In DNA, the CDR3 is TGTGCCAGCAGTTTTACCGGGTTGAATTCACCCCTCCACTTT. It translates to CASSFTGLNSPLHF.

This sequence joins TRBV15 and TRBJ1-4; tentative D call: TRBD1 (6 bases). The germline gives CDR1 LNHNV, CDR2 YYDKDF (reference sequence). V lost 0 bases and J 8 bases, leaving 13 bases between the germline ends. The CDR3 is made up of 15 amino acids. The DNA for the CDR3 is TGTGCCACCAGCAGAGATGTCAGGGGTGTGGAAAAACTGTTTTTT. It codes for CATSRDVRGVEKLFF. The variable domain in full, completed from reference TRBV15 and TRBJ1-4, reads DAMVIQNPRYQVTQFGKPVTLSCSQTLNHNVMYWYQQKSSQAPKLLFHYYDKDFNNEADTPDNFQSRRPNTSFCFLDIRSPGLGDTAMYLCATSRDVRGVEKLFFGSGTQLSVL.

The rearrangement uses TRBV12-3 or TRBV12-4 and TRBJ1-2, with TRBD1 matching 10 bases. The J segment lost 7 bases and the V segment lost 5 bases, leaving 1 base of the junction unmatched. This CDR3 spans 12 amino acids. The CDR3 spells CASSRTGGGYTF. As DNA, the CDR3 is TGTGCCAGCAGTCGGACAGGGGGTGGCTACACCTTC.

The V call is TRBV28, the J call TRBJ1-5, with D possibly matching TRBD1 (5 bases). This CDR3 contains 15 residues. Trimming shortened V by 7 bases and J by 7 bases, and 20 bases separated the two germline ends. Germline V gene sequence: CDR1 MDHEN, CDR2 SYDVKM. The CDR3 sequence: CASTLRRGARQPQHF. In DNA, the CDR3 is TGTGCCAGCACCCTCCGCCGAGGGGCTAGACAGCCCCAGCATTTT.

The chain carries TRBV29-1 and TRBJ2-2; D gene ambiguous. The V end was cut by 6 bases, the J end by 3 bases, with 5 bases between. Germline CDR1 is SQVTM and CDR2 is ANQGSEA. There are 11 residues in the CDR3. CDR3 DNA: TGCAGCGTAGAGTACACCGGGGAGCTGTTTTTT. Protein product: CSVEYTGELFF.

The rearrangement links TRBV6-4 to TRBJ1-6; TRBD1 matches at 10 bases. The CDR3 has 15 residues. V shed 2 bases and J 9 bases; nucleotides not matched to a gene: 4. Germline V gene lookup returns CDR1 MRHNA and CDR2 SNTAGT. Written as DNA, the CDR3 is TGTGCCAGCAGTGACGTGGGGACAGGGGTTTCACCCCTCCACTTT. This translates into CASSDVGTGVSPLHF.